This T cell receptor beta chain derives from a study of human T cells and chemical hapten exposure. Whole-study results and caveats: As patch test score rose, PT1 expanded TCR counts tended to rise as well.

The time point denotes: patch test 1, 2 weeks after DPC sensitization. Treatment here: therapeutic diphenylcyclopropenone sensitization with weekly scalp DPC. Total RNA was isolated from whole blood that had not been fractionated. The CDR3 consists of 17 residues. In germline, CDR1 is SNHLY, CDR2 FYNNEI. Trimming removed 9 bases from V and 0 bases from J; junction bases left unmatched: 7. Individual cDNA molecules each carried unique molecular identifiers attached by the library. One entry per CDR3 protein results from TCRdb running MiXCR on the RACE reads. The data contain 75,000 to 95,000 distinct CDR3 sequences, 12% of them singletons. This clonotype was detected a few times. Its antigen is undetermined.

The receptor comes from a woman aged 55-75 years with alopecia areata. Some clones in this sample may be carry-over from other donors' samples. The specimen comprised whole blood, sampled in connection with sensitization to the hapten diphenylcyclopropenone (DPC). The chain couples TRBV2 to TRBJ2-1; the match to TRBD2 covers 14 bases. The DNA for the CDR3 is TGTGCCAGAGGGACTAGCGGGGGTCAGAGCTCCTACAATGAGCAGTTCTTC. Translating it yields CARGTSGGQSSYNEQFF.